This TCR beta chain was sequenced for a study of quantifying T cell responses using KT2 cells. Study overall: TCR alpha and beta constant-region primers primed reverse transcription of RNA.

A word on this clonotype: Its target is not known.

Findings of the study overall: Even the lowest spike-in, about one KT2 cell per 100,000 PBMC, yielded detectable KT2 sequences.

Each cDNA got a UMI-containing oligo ligated at its 3' end. The first PCR ran 4 to 5 cycles with an equimolar RC1.1 and RC1.2 beta primer mix. Separate processing of TCR alpha and beta chains began at the second PCR. TCRdb analysed the UMI-ligation and nested PCR reads with MiXCR anew, one entry per CDR3 protein. The sample contains about 30,000 distinct CDR3 sequences, 6% to 8% of which appear only once. Trimming took off 1 base at V and 1 base at J, with 5 bases between the two ends. The CDR3 loop spans 13 amino acids. Sequences were obtained from PBMCs spiked with cells of the T cell clone KT2. The chain employs TRBV12-3 or TRBV12-4 and TRBJ2-7, with no clear D. The sequence was collected from a human donor. CDR3 sequence: CASSLGESYEQYF. The CDR3 DNA sequence: TGTGCCAGCAGTTTAGGGGAATCCTACGAGCAGTACTTC.